This TCR beta chain was found in a study of blood T cell repertoires in COVID-19. As for the study in general: Spain, Italy and the United States supplied samples that represented acute and convalescent COVID-19.

In the source study's methods: The assay estimated nucleated cells by amplifying reference gene primers. Some clones are missing from TCRdb's copy, which holds only in-frame ones; the method was immunoSEQ multiplex PCR. V, J and clone size were drawn from that table, and D and trimming were deduced from the DNA. The profile covers approximately 150,000 clones, with 70% to 85% appearing a single time and about a sixth taken by the ten largest. There are 15 residues in the CDR3. Unmatched junction bases numbered 6, after V lost 5 bases and J lost 8 bases. Germline CDR1 is SEHNR and CDR2 is FQNEAQ (reference sequence).

Source material: peripheral blood. This TCR was recovered from a woman at least 80 years old with acute or convalescent COVID-19. The chain has TRBV7-9 and TRBJ2-1, with 13 nucleotides matching TRBD2. CDR3 sequence reads: CASSHTSGRVDEQFF. CDR3 sequence (DNA): TGTGCCAGCAGCCATACTAGCGGGAGGGTCGATGAGCAGTTCTTC.